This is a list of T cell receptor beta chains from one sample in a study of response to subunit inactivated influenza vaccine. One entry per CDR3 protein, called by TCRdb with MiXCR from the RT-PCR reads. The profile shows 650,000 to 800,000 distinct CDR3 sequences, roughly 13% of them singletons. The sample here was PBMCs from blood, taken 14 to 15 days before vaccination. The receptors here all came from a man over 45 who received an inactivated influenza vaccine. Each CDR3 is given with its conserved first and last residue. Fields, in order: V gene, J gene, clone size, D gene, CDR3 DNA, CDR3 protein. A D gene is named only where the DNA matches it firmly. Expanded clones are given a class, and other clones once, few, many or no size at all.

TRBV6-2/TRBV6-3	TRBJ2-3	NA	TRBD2	TGTGCCAGCATAACTAGCGGGGGAGATACGCAGTATTTT	CASITSGGDTQYF
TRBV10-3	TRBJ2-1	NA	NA	TGTGCCATCAGTGACTGGGTCTACAATGAGCAGTTCTTC	CAISDWVYNEQFF
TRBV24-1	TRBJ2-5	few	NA	TGTGCCACCAGTATAACAGGGACTAAGACCCAGTACTTC	CATSITGTKTQYF
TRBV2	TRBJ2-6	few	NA	TGTGCCAGCAGTGAAATTCGGCAGGGGATTCCTTCCTCTGGGGCCAACGTCCTGACTTTC	CASSEIRQGIPSSGANVLTF
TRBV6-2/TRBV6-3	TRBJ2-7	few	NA	TGTGCCAGCAGACCCGAAGGGAACGAGCAGTACTTC	CASRPEGNEQYF
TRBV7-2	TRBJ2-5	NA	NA	TGTGCCAGCAGCCCAGGGACTTTTGGAGAGACCCAGTACTTC	CASSPGTFGETQYF
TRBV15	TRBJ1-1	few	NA	TGTGCCACCAGCAGAGATTTAGGGGCGCCTTATGCTTTCTTT	CATSRDLGAPYAFF
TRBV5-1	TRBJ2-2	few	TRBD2	TGCGCCAGCAGCTTACAGACTAGCGGGAGACGCTGGGCCGGGGAGCTGTTTTTT	CASSLQTSGRRWAGELFF
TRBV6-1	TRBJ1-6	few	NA	TGTGCCAGCAGGGATGTGGGGGGCCGGTCACCCCTCCACTTT	CASRDVGGRSPLHF
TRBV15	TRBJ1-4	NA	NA	TGTGCCACCAGCAGAGATATGGGGGCTAATGAAAAACTGTTTTTT	CATSRDMGANEKLFF
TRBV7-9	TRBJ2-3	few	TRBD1	TGTGCCAGCAGCCCTACCACCGGGACAGCCTTTTCAGGGGGGCAGTATTTT	CASSPTTGTAFSGGQYF
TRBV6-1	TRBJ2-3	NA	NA	TGTGCCAGCATCCTATCACAGCATCAAAGTACGCAGTATTTT	CASILSQHQSTQYF
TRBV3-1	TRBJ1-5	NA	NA	TGTGCCAGCAGCCGGACAGATAATCAGCCCCAGCATTTT	CASSRTDNQPQHF
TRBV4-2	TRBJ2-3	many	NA	TGTGCCAGCAGCCAAGATTGGTTAAACCCAGATACGCAGTATTTT	CASSQDWLNPDTQYF
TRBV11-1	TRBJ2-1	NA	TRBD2	TGTGCCAGCAGCTTATCGTTTTTACGTCGGCGGGGGACCTACAATGAGCAGTTCTTC	CASSLSFLRRRGTYNEQFF
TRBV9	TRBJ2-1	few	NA	TGTGCCAGCAGCGTAGGACAGGTGTCCTACAATGAGCAGTTCTTC	CASSVGQVSYNEQFF
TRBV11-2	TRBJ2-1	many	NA	TGTGCCAGCAGCCATGGAAAGGTTTCCTACAATGAGCAGTTCTTC	CASSHGKVSYNEQFF
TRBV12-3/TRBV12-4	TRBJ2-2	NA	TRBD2	TGTGCCAGCAGACAACGCCGGGGACTAGTACGGAACGGGGACACCGGGGAGCTGTTTTTT	CASRQRRGLVRNGDTGELFF
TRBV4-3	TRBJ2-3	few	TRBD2	TGCGCCAGCAGCCCAGTTTCAGCGGGGGGCACAGATACGCAGTATTTT	CASSPVSAGGTDTQYF
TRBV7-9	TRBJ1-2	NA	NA	TGTGCCAGCAGCTCGAGGGGGGAGGGATTCGATGGCTACACCTTC	CASSSRGEGFDGYTF
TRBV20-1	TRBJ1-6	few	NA	TGCAGTGCTAGGGGTGGTGGAAATTCACCCCTCCACTTT	CSARGGGNSPLHF
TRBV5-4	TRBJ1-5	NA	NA	TGTGCCAGCAGCCCGCTCCGGATAGGGGGCAATCAGCCCCAGCATTTT	CASSPLRIGGNQPQHF
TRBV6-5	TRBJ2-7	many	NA	TGTGCCAGCGGTAACCCAAGCTTCTACGAGCAGTACTTC	CASGNPSFYEQYF
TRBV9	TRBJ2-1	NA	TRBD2	TGTGCCAGCAGCCCCCCGAGATCTTCCGGGAGGGATACTGAGCAGTTCTTC	CASSPPRSSGRDTEQFF
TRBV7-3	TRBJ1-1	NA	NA	TGTGCCAGCAGCTTAACGGCGGGGAGGATCACTGAAGCTTTCTTT	CASSLTAGRITEAFF
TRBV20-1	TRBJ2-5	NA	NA	TGCAGTGCTGGAGTGGACAGCCAAGAGACCCAGTACTTC	CSAGVDSQETQYF
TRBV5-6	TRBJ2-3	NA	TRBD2	TGTGCCAGCAGCTTGGGAACTAGCGGGTACTATTTT	CASSLGTSGYYF
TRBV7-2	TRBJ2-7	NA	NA	TGTGCCAGCAGCTTAGTTCGGACACAGTACGAGCAGTACTTC	CASSLVRTQYEQYF
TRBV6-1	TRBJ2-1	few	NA	TGTGCCAGCAGTGAATCTCTTCTGGCCTCCTACAATGAGCAGTTCTTC	CASSESLLASYNEQFF
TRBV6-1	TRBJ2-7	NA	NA	TGTGCCAGCAGTGAACCGGGACCCGGCGTGGAGCAGTACTTC	CASSEPGPGVEQYF
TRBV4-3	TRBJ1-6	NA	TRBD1	TGCGCCAGCAGCCAAGGAGGGACAGCGAATTCACCCCTCCACTTT	CASSQGGTANSPLHF
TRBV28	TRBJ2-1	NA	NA	TGTGCCAGCAGTTTATCAGTTGGACTAATATACAATGAGCAGTTCTTC	CASSLSVGLIYNEQFF
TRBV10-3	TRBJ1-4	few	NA	TGTGCCATCAGCTACAGGGAGGGTGAAAAACTGTTTTTT	CAISYREGEKLFF
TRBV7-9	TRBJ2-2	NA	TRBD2	TGTGCCAGCAGCAAAAGCGGGGCCACCGGGGAGCTGTTTTTT	CASSKSGATGELFF
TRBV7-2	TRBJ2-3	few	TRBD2	TGTGCCAGCAGGGGACTAGCGGGAGGGCCTCCCGATACGCAGTATTTT	CASRGLAGGPPDTQYF
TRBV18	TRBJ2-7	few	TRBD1	TGTGCCAGCTCAACTACAGGGGGCTGGGAGCAGTACTTC	CASSTTGGWEQYF
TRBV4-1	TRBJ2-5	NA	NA	TGCGCCAGCAGCCAATCAGTGGAGTGGGAGACCCAGTACTTC	CASSQSVEWETQYF
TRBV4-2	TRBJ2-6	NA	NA	TGTGCCAGCAGCCATCTACACCTAGGCGGTTCTGGGGCCAACGTCCTGACTTTC	CASSHLHLGGSGANVLTF
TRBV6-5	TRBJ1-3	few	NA	TGTGCCAGCAGTTGGCGAAACACCATATATTTT	CASSWRNTIYF
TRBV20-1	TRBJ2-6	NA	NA	TGCAGTGCCGCTAGCCTCCAGAGCTACTCTGGGGCCAACGTCCTGACTTTC	CSAASLQSYSGANVLTF
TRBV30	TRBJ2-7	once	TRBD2	TGTGCCTGGAGTCGACTAGCGGGGCCCTACGAGCAGTACTTC	CAWSRLAGPYEQYF
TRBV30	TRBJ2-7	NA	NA	TGTGCCTGGAGTTTCCAGAGCGGGTTCAACGAGCAGTACTTC	CAWSFQSGFNEQYF
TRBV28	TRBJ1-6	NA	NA	TGTGCCAGCAGCTCCCGGAGAGGGCCGAATTCACCCCTCCACTTT	CASSSRRGPNSPLHF
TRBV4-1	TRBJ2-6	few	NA	TGCGCCAGCAGCCAAATTGAACAGGCACTCTCTGGGGCCAACGTCCTGACTTTC	CASSQIEQALSGANVLTF
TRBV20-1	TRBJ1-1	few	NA	TGCAGTGCTAGACGCGGCACAGGGAACACTGAAGCTTTCTTT	CSARRGTGNTEAFF
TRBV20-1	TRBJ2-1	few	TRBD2	TGCAGTGCTAGAGGGGCGGGGGACGTCTACAATGAGCAGTTCTTC	CSARGAGDVYNEQFF
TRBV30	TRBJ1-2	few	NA	TGTGCCTGGGCTCTCGGGAGGAACTATGGCTACACCTTC	CAWALGRNYGYTF
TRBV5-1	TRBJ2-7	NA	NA	TGCGCCAGCAGCTTGGTAGAGCTAGTGGGATCCTACGAGCAGTACTTC	CASSLVELVGSYEQYF
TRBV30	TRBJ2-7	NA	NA	TGTGCCTGGAGTGTATGGGGCAGGGGCTCCTACGAGCAGTACTTC	CAWSVWGRGSYEQYF